This T cell receptor (beta chain) emerged from a study of T-cell reconstitution after alpha-beta-depleted transplantation in children. Whole-study findings and limits: Reportedly, roughly two months post-transplant, alpha-beta T cells arose from several hundred expanded graft clones. Recipient T cells and thymic progenitors that survived gave rise to the high TCRbeta diversity observed at day 60 in some patients. By one year post-transplant, T-cell counts and diversity largely arose from T cells that were newly produced.

As to this clonotype: Its antigen is currently unknown. The DNA is left out, because the CDR3 cannot be placed on it with certainty; the CDR3 is given as TCRdb lists it.

Unique molecular identifiers were incorporated into the prepared TCRbeta library. MiXCR was run by TCRdb on the PCR reads, yielding one entry per CDR3 protein. The sample holds 500,000 to 600,000 distinct CDR3 sequences; 25% to 30% are singletons and the top ten take about 35%. The germline V gene encodes CDR1 SGHAT and CDR2 FQNNGV. The CDR3 is 13 residues long, counting both termini. This receptor was obtained from a boy less than two years old with Wiskott-Aldrich syndrome, due to receive a stem cell transplant. J is TRBJ2-1 and V is TRBV11-2. This material consisted of PBMCs, taken before TCRalphabeta/CD19-depleted stem cell transplant. The CDR3 spells CASSLFLWDEQFF.